This paragraph reports one T cell receptor (beta chain). Its recognized antigen is unknown. No base qualities exist here, and no much larger clone lies one base off it. Only healthy Caucasian donors were included. The researchers also sequenced three unrelated adults who were not twins: a male aged 18 to 30, a male aged 50 to 59, and a female aged 50 to 59. Miltenyi CD45RO+ enrichment and human naive T-cell isolation kits were used to isolate memory (CD45RO+) and naive T cells from PBMC. Library construction relied on 5' RACE. This sample was sequenced with an Illumina HiSeq 2000. Template switching introduced a universal primer binding site; the final cDNA contained a unique molecular identifier, enabling accurate counting of TCR cDNA molecules. Specific primers in the conserved constant-segment region were used to synthesize first-strand cDNA for the TCR alpha and beta chains. Each cDNA library was double barcoded, with a SMART-Mk sample barcode plus Illumina barcodes, to control for contamination. TruSeq adapter sequences, together with Illumina sample barcodes, were added in two successive PCR steps. The TCR alpha and beta cDNA libraries were sequenced on the Illumina HiSeq platform using custom primers. The authors' analysis ran thus. Unique molecular identifiers were extracted from raw reads with MiGEC, and CDR3 positions were determined with MiXCR. Recombination models were inferred per individual with the repgenHMM and IGoR tools using an EM algorithm. Shared clonotypes were analyzed with the tcR package in R, and sharing was normalized by the product of cloneset sizes. Out-of-frame nonproductive sequences were analyzed to study raw recombination free of thymic and clonal selection effects. TCRdb reprocessed the public reads (quality trimming at Q25 with fastp, clone calling with MiXCR) and kept in-frame beta chains. Duplicate CDR3 protein sequences are folded into a single record with the most common DNA and genes. The V and J calls shown here were made by TCRdb, not taken from the authors' results. Recorded for this sample are 690,000 or so distinct CDR3 sequences; approximately 6.1% of them occurred a single time. The ten largest clones capture around 1.9% of the sample.

The sample originates from a study of identical twins (dated by TCRdb to the mid-2010s). Regarding the study in general: To test whether fetal clonotypes persist, this study deep-sequenced TCR alpha and beta repertoires from monozygotic twins, from unrelated adults of various ages, and from cord blood. Replicate twin experiments were performed at different times using different library preparation protocols to rule out contamination.

Sequences SQVTM (CDR1) and ANQGSEA (CDR2) are obtained from the germline V gene. V is reduced by 1 base and J by 7 bases, leaving a spacing of 17 bases between them. The CDR3 measures 15 amino acids from cysteine to phenylalanine. Kept here is only the CDR3 DNA, which spans 45 bases and is read in frame from base 1. What the research found in general, with its limitations: Invariant T cells such as MAIT and iNKT could partly confound zero-insertion analyses, though diverse VJ usage argued against this for most clonotypes. In monozygotic twins, recombination models systematically underestimated out-of-frame TCR alpha sharing, but the models matched the sharing seen between unrelated individuals. The excess sharing between twins in beta out-of-frame sequences was weaker because fewer shared sequences reduced the signal-to-noise ratio. Abundant cord blood beta clonotypes had fewer insertions, young adult naive repertoires showed a similar but weaker trend, and memory repertoires showed no such trend. Because the same donors could not be followed over many years, the conclusions relied on cross-sectional statistical analysis. Compared with coincidental sharing between unrelated individuals, an excess of low generation-probability sequences was observed among out-of-frame TCR alpha sequences shared between twins.

The chain is encoded by TRBV29-1 joined to TRBJ2-1; the D region may be TRBD1 or TRBD2, each matching 5 bases equally. The clonotype originates from a man younger than 35 in good health. The specimen was naive T cells sorted from blood. In the paper's terms, the cell subset or site label means: cells isolated with a human naive T-cell isolation kit. The CDR3 has the sequence CSVEGWLWGRNEQFF. The nucleotide sequence reads as follows: TGCAGCGTTGAAGGGTGGCTCTGGGGACGTAATGAGCAGTTCTTC.